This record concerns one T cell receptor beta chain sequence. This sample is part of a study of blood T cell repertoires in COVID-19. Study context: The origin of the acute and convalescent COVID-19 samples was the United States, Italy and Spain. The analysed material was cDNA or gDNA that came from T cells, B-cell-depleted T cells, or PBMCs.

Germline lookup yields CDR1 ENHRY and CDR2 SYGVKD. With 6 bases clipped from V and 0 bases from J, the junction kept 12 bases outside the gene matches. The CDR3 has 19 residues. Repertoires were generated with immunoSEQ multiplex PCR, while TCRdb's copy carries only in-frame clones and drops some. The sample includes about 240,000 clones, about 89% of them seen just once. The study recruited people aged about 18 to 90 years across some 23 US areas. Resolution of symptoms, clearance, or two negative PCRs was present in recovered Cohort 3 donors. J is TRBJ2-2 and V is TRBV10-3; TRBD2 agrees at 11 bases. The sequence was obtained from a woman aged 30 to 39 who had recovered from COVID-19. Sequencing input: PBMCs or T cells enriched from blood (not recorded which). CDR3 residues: CAIRGIIGTSGSNTGELFF. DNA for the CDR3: TGTGCCATCAGAGGAATTATAGGGACTAGCGGCTCGAACACCGGGGAGCTGTTTTTT.